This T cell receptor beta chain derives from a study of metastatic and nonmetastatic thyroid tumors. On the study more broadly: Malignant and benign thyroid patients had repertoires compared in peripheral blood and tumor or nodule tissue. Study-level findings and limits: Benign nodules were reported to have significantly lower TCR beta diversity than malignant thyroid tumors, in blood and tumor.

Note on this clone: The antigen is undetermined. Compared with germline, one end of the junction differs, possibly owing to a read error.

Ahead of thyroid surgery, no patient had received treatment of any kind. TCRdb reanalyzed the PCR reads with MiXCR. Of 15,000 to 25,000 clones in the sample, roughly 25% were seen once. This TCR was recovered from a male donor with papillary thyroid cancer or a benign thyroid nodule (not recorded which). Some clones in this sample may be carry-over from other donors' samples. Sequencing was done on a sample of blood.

The CDR3 nucleotides are TGTGCCGACAGTTACCAAAGCTCCTATAATTCACACCTCCACTTT. Translating gives CADSYQSSYNSHLHF. The chain joins TRBV6-2 or TRBV6-3 to TRBJ1-6; the D gene is possibly TRBD1 (5 bases). Germline CDR1 and CDR2: MNHEY and SVGEGT. The CDR3 consists of 15 residues.